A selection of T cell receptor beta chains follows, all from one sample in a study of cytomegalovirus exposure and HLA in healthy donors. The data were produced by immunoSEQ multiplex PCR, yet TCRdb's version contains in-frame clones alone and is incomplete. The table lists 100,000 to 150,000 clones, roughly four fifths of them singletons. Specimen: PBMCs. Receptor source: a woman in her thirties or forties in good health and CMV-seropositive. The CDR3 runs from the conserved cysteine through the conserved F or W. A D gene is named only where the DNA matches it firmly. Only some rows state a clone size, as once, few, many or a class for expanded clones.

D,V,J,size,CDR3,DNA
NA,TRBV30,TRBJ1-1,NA,CAWSVGVGEAFF,TGTGCCTGGAGTGTAGGGGTCGGCGAAGCTTTCTTT
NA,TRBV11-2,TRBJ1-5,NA,CASATITSGPQHF,TGTGCCAGCGCCACCATAACCTCGGGGCCCCAGCATTTT
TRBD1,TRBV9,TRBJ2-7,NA,CASSVGDRWSYEQYF,TGTGCCAGCAGCGTAGGGGACAGATGGTCCTACGAGCAGTACTTC
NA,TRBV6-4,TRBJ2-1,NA,CASSDIRGNEQFF,TGTGCCAGCAGTGATATTCGAGGGAATGAGCAGTTCTTC
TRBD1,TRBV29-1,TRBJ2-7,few,CSVLGDRGNEQYF,TGCAGCGTTTTAGGGGACAGGGGAAACGAGCAGTACTTC
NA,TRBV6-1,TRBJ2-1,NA,CASSEDVPNNEQFF,TGTGCCAGCAGTGAAGATGTCCCAAACAATGAGCAGTTCTTC
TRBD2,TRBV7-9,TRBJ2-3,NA,CASSFSTSMSDTQYF,TGTGCCAGCAGCTTTTCGACTAGCATGTCGGATACGCAGTATTTT
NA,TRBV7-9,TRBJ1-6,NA,CASSSRDNYNSPLHF,TGTGCCAGCAGTTCCCGGGACAACTATAATTCACCCCTCCACTTT
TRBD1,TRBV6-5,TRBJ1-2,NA,CASSYLPGTGAGYTF,TGTGCCAGCAGTTACTTACCGGGGACAGGGGCTGGCTACACCTTC
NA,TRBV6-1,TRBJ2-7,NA,CATRQRSYEQYF,TGTGCCACACGACAGCGATCCTACGAGCAGTACTTC
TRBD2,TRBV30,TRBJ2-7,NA,CASTGLAGYEQYF,TGTGCCTCTACCGGACTAGCGGGGTACGAGCAGTACTTC
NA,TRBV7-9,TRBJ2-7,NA,CASSPRDIPYEQYF,TGTGCCAGCAGCCCCCGGGACATCCCCTACGAGCAGTACTTC
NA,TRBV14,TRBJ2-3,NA,CASSQDSGESTDTQYF,TGTGCCAGCAGCCAAGATTCCGGGGAGAGCACAGATACGCAGTATTTT
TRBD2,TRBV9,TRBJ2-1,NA,CASSAPGGSNEQFF,TGTGCCAGCAGCGCCCCAGGCGGGAGCAATGAGCAGTTCTTC
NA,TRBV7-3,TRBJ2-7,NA,CASSHQAGQGKEQYF,TGTGCCAGCAGCCACCAGGCTGGTCAGGGGAAAGAGCAGTACTTC
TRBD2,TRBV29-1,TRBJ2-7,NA,CSANGLAGVYEQYF,TGCAGCGCAAACGGACTAGCGGGAGTCTACGAGCAGTACTTC
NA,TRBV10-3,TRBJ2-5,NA,CAIGPQGSETQYF,TGTGCCATCGGGCCCCAGGGTAGCGAGACCCAGTACTTC
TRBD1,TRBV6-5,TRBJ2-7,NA,CASSPGQGESYEQYF,TGTGCCAGCAGCCCGGGACAGGGGGAATCCTACGAGCAGTACTTC
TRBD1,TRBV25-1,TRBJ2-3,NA,CATGTATSTDTQYF,TGTGCCACGGGGACAGCTACTAGCACAGATACGCAGTATTTT
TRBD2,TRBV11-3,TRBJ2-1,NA,CASSKGLADYNEQFF,TGTGCCAGCAGCAAGGGACTAGCGGACTACAATGAGCAGTTCTTC
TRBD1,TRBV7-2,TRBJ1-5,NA,CASSSGQGLVQPQHF,TGTGCCAGCAGCTCCGGACAGGGGTTGGTTCAGCCCCAGCATTTT
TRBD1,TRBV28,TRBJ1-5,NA,CASSFRTGVNQPQHF,TGTGCCAGCAGTTTTAGGACAGGGGTCAATCAGCCCCAGCATTTT